The 22 T cell receptor beta chains in this list originate from one sample, sequenced in a study of breast tumors, draining lymph nodes, adjacent tissues. TCRdb fed the multiplex PCR reads into MiXCR, producing one record per CDR3 protein. The sample holds under 70,000 distinct CDR3 sequences, around two fifths seen once. Sample: breast tumor tissue. The receptors derive from a female donor with breast cancer. Some clones in this sample may be carry-over from other donors' samples.

This clonotype was detected ten times or more. CDR3 coding DNA: TGTGCCAGCAGCGTGTTGAACAGACGGACTGAAGCTTTCTTT. It encodes CASSVLNRRTEAFF. The chain has TRBV11-2 and TRBJ1-1; no clear D gene. The germline CDR1 and CDR2 sequences are SGHAT and FQNNGV. V lost 5 bases and J lost 5, with 15 bases in between. The CDR3 sequence is 14 residues long. Supplemented by reference TRBV11-2 and TRBJ1-1, the full variable domain reads EAGVAQSPRYKIIEKRQSVAFWCNPISGHATLYWYQQILGQGPKLLIQFQNNGVVDDSQLPKDRFSAERLKGVDSTLKIQPAKLEDSAVYLCASSVLNRRTEAFFGQGTRLTVV.

CDR3 protein: CASSLTGQLNTEAFF. CDR3 nucleotide sequence: TGTGCCAGCAGCTTAACCGGGCAGTTGAACACTGAAGCTTTCTTT. The chain uses TRBV7-3 and TRBJ1-1; D is unresolved. This CDR3 contains 15 residues. Trimming took off 0 bases at V and 0 bases at J, with 8 bases between the two ends. Germline V gene sequence: CDR1 SGHTA, CDR2 FQGTGA.

This clonotype was counted many times. The CDR3 spells CSGVSLTGNTIYF. The CDR3 nucleotides read TGCAGCGGGGTATCCCTTACTGGAAACACCATATATTTT. This chain joins TRBV20-1 and TRBJ1-3; D is uncertain. The CDR3 sequence is 13 residues long. Germline lookup yields CDR1 DFQATT and CDR2 SNEGSKA (reference sequence).

This clonotype is deemed medium-sized (0.01 to 0.1%). The chain recombines TRBV7-9 with TRBJ2-5, with 7 positions matching TRBD2. Germline V CDR1 and CDR2: SEHNR, FQNEAQ (reference sequence). The J segment lost 2 bases and the V segment lost 2 bases, leaving 5 bases of the junction unmatched. The CDR3 extends over 15 amino acids. DNA of the CDR3: TGTGCCAGCAGCTTAAGCGGGGCGGGACAAGAGACCCAGTACTTC. This encodes CASSLSGAGQETQYF.

This clonotype was seen once. V is TRBV9 and J is TRBJ1-2; 10 nucleotides match TRBD1. With V trimmed by 4 bases and J by 4 bases, 10 bases remained unmatched. The CDR3 runs 16 residues. Germline CDR1 SGDLS, CDR2 YYNGEE. The CDR3, as DNA: TGTGCCAGCAGCTCTGGACAGGGGGTTGGAATCTATGGCTACACCTTC. Translated: CASSSGQGVGIYGYTF.

This clonotype was counted ten times or more. This sequence joins TRBV20-1 and TRBJ1-5; possibly TRBD1 for D (5 bases). V was cut by 1 base and J by 2 bases, with 9 bases left in between. This CDR3 has 14 amino acids. Germline-derived CDR1 and CDR2 are DFQATT and SNEGSKA (reference sequence). The DNA for the CDR3 is TGCAGTGCTAGAGTGGGAGGGGGCAATCAGCCCCAGCATTTT. Its translation is CSARVGGGNQPQHF.

The rearrangement links TRBV7-6 to TRBJ1-4; D might be TRBD1 (5 bases). The CDR3 contains 15 residues. Looked up from germline, CDR1 is SGHVS and CDR2 is FNYEAQ. With 1 base removed from V and 3 bases from J, the gap between germline ends came to 9 bases. The CDR3 DNA is TGTGCCAGCAGCTTAGGGCCGGGGGCTAATGAAAAACTGTTTTTT. It specifies CASSLGPGANEKLFF.

This clonotype was recorded many times. This may come from a read error, since a much larger clone is one base off. The rearrangement joins TRBV9 to TRBJ2-1; possibly TRBD1 or TRBD2 for D (6 bases each). Germline lookup yields CDR1 SGDLS and CDR2 YYNGEE. This CDR3 spans 15 amino acids. As DNA, the CDR3 is TGTGCCAGCAGCGTAGCGGGGGCCACGCTCAATGAGCCGTTCTTC. Protein product: CASSVAGATLNEPFF.

The rearrangement links TRBV12-3 or TRBV12-4 to TRBJ2-5; TRBD1 matches at 9 bases. The CDR3 covers 14 residues. V was pared by 8 bases and J by 5 bases, with 9 bases of the junction left unmatched. The CDR3 nucleotides are TGTGCCAGCCAAATGACAGGGGGTCGGGAGACCCAGTACTTC. This translates into CASQMTGGRETQYF.

The chain uses TRBV9 and TRBJ2-7, with 13 positions matching TRBD2. Germline V CDR1 and CDR2: SGDLS, YYNGEE. V lost 4 bases, J lost 4 bases, and 5 bases stayed unmatched. This CDR3 contains 15 residues. CDR3 protein: CASSIRTSGGYEQYF. In DNA form, the CDR3 reads TGTGCCAGCAGCATCCGGACTAGCGGGGGTTACGAGCAGTACTTC.

Of note for this clonotype: Given the absence of the conserved phenylalanine or tryptophan at the CDR3 end, a read error is likely. The J gene is TRBJ2-7, the V gene TRBV7-2; weak D call: TRBD1 (6 bases). Trimming took 5 bases from V and 4 from J, leaving 15 bases between them. This CDR3 region has 14 residues. Germline CDR1 is SGHTA and CDR2 is FQGNSA. The CDR3 here is CASSQPQGVYEQYL. The CDR3 DNA follows: TGTGCCAGCAGCCAACCACAGGGTGTTTACGAGCAGTACCTC.

This clonotype showed up many times. The rearrangement uses TRBV7-9 and TRBJ1-4; 11 nucleotides align to TRBD1. Trimming cost V 5 bases and J 7 bases; bases outside gene matches: 6. This CDR3 has 15 amino acids. The V gene's germline CDR1 is SEHNR and CDR2 FQNEAQ (reference sequence). The CDR3 nucleotides are TGTGCCAGCAGCAGCCGGACAGGGGGCAGTGAAAAACTGTTTTTT. This encodes CASSSRTGGSEKLFF.

Ten or more counts support this clonotype. The chain recombines TRBV19 with TRBJ2-7, with 7 bases fitting TRBD2. Germline V CDR1 and CDR2: LNHDA, SQIVND (reference sequence). CDR3 size: 15 residues. Trimming at V came to 3 bases and at J to 6 bases, leaving 11 bases not matched to a gene. The DNA of the CDR3 is TGTGCCAGTAGTATGGGACTATCGCCTTGGTCCGAGCAGTACTTC. Translation gives CASSMGLSPWSEQYF.

This clonotype was seen many times. The rearrangement links TRBV7-2 to TRBJ1-6; unclear D gene. The CDR3 is 15 amino acids. Trimming pared 7 bases from V and 0 bases from J, leaving 10 bases between. In germline, CDR1 is SGHTA, CDR2 FQGNSA. CDR3 loop: CASNDKSSYNSPLHF. CDR3 nucleotides: TGTGCCAGCAACGACAAGAGCTCCTATAATTCACCCCTCCACTTT.

This clonotype was counted at least ten times. CDR3 in DNA: TGTGCCAGCAGCCCCCGGGGGCTAGCGGTGGGGAAAGAGACCCAGTACTTC. The encoded protein is CASSPRGLAVGKETQYF. The gene calls are TRBV7-9 and TRBJ2-5; TRBD2 is a possible D gene (7 bases). The CDR3 sequence is 17 residues long. The germline CDR1 and CDR2 sequences are SEHNR and FQNEAQ (reference sequence). Trimming left V 5 bases short and J 3 bases short, with 22 bases between.

The J gene is TRBJ2-6, the V gene TRBV5-1; 8 bases map to TRBD2. V lost 3 bases to trimming and J lost 1 base; unmatched junction nucleotides: 9. The CDR3 has 18 amino acids. Germline assignment: CDR1 SGHRS and CDR2 YFSETQ. CDR3 loop: CASSSGGPLGSGANVLTF. The CDR3 DNA reads as TGCGCCAGCAGCTCGGGGGGGCCGCTCGGGTCTGGGGCCAACGTCCTGACTTTC.

Concerning this clonotype itself: Given a much more abundant clone one base away, this may be a read error. This chain connects TRBV6-6 to TRBJ1-2, with 9 bases fitting TRBD1. Germline loops: CDR1 MNHNY, CDR2 SVGAGI (reference sequence). J was trimmed by 1 base and V by 6 bases; bases with no gene match: 9. The CDR3 is 16 amino acids. The DNA of the CDR3 is TGTGCCAGCAGGCTGGACAGGGGTATTAATAACTATGGCTACACCTTC. Residues: CASRLDRGINNYGYTF.

By sample share, this clonotype is medium-sized. The genes are TRBV7-8 and TRBJ1-6; D not certain. The CDR3 totals 15 residues. CDR1 and CDR2 (germline): SGHVS, FQNEAQ. The germline V and J ends were trimmed by 5 bases and 7 bases, with 15 bases remaining between them. CDR3 residues: CASSPSARKNSPLHF. For the CDR3, the DNA is TGTGCCAGCAGCCCTTCTGCCAGGAAGAATTCACCCCTCCACTTT.

This chain joins TRBV6-6 and TRBJ2-1, with D perhaps assigned TRBD1 or TRBD2 (5 bases each). Germline values: CDR1 MNHNY, CDR2 SVGAGI (reference sequence). The CDR3 has 9 amino acids. The V and J ends lost 6 bases and 13 bases respectively, with 7 bases between them. CDR3: CASRRGQFF. CDR3 sequence (DNA): TGTGCCAGCAGGAGGGGACAGTTCTTC.

The chain is built from TRBV7-9 and TRBJ2-3; the D is unclear. The CDR3 is 13 residues long. CDR1 SEHNR and CDR2 FQNEAQ come from the germline V gene (reference sequence). V was shortened by 3 bases and J by 6 bases, with 10 bases between the two germline ends. CDR3 coding DNA: TGTGCCAGCAGCTTGGCGCCCGGGGATACGCAGTATTTT. It translates to CASSLAPGDTQYF.

This clonotype showed up many times. J is TRBJ1-2 and V is TRBV9; D unresolved. The ends were cut back, 4 bases at V and 4 bases at J, with 14 bases in the middle. The CDR3 has 14 amino acids. Germline V gene sequence: CDR1 SGDLS, CDR2 YYNGEE. The CDR3, as DNA: TGTGCCAGCAGCACCCGTTTGGGCATCTATGGCTACACCTTC. This translates into CASSTRLGIYGYTF. Drawing the rest from reference TRBV9 and TRBJ1-2, the complete variable domain is DSGVTQTPKHLITATGQRVTLRCSPRSGDLSVYWYQQSLDQGLQFLIQYYNGEERAKGNILERFSAQQFPDLHSELNLSSLELGDSALYFCASSTRLGIYGYTFGSGTRLTVV.

With respect to this clonotype: This sequence may be a read error, since a much larger clone differs from it by one base. It is likely a read error, because the conserved phenylalanine at the end of the CDR3 is missing. J is TRBJ1-2 and V is TRBV9; no clear D gene. This CDR3 contains 13 residues. Germline-derived CDR1 and CDR2 are SGDLS and YYNGEE. The V and J ends lost 5 bases and 6 bases respectively, with 14 bases between them. Here the CDR3 DNA reads TGTGCCAGCAGTCCTGACCGAAGAGATGGCTACACCTCC. Amino acid sequence: CASSPDRRDGYTS.